This TCR beta chain was retrieved from a study of blood T cell repertoires in COVID-19. Study-level background: Donors in the United States, Italy and Spain gave samples during acute or convalescent COVID-19. T cells, B-cell-depleted T cells, or PBMCs provided the cDNA or gDNA that served as material.

There are a few counts of this clone. How the authors handled the data: Reference gene primers were amplified, and this amplification served to estimate nucleated cell counts. The method was immunoSEQ multiplex PCR; TCRdb's version includes in-frame clones alone and lacks a portion of them. V, J and clone size are those of that table, while D and trimming were read from the DNA. The sample carries 93,000 or so clones, about 80% recorded once. The CDR3 loop spans 15 amino acids. Trimming stripped 4 bases from V and 5 bases from J, with 17 bases between. Germline-derived CDR1 and CDR2 are KGHSH and LQKENI.

V and J are TRBV18 and TRBJ1-2; a weak D match, TRBD1 (6 bases). Source material: peripheral blood. This TCR derives from a human donor in a cohort sampled during active or convalescent COVID-19. The CDR3 nucleotides read TGTGCCAGCTCACGGGGACAACAGGGCGGGTATGGCTACACCTTC. It is translated as CASSRGQQGGYGYTF.